The 24 T cell receptor beta chains listed next were all sequenced from one sample in a study of radiotherapy plus CTLA-4 blockade in lung cancer. Sequencing used immunoSEQ multiplex PCR; TCRdb keeps in-frame clones, though not all of them. The sample lists roughly 32,000 clones, less than 75% seen once, with 3.5% to 4.5% in the top ten. The sequencing used peripheral blood, collected from a patient treated with radiotherapy plus ipilimumab. The receptors originated from a human donor with non-small cell lung cancer who had stable disease on radiotherapy plus ipilimumab.

V gene TRBV10-3 combines with J gene TRBJ2-3; 11 nucleotides agree with TRBD2. Germline loops: CDR1 ENHRY, CDR2 SYGVKD. This CDR3 is built from 15 residues. J lost 14 bases, V lost 0 bases, and 10 bases had no gene match. CDR3 in amino acids: CAISESVTSGIRRYF. The DNA for the CDR3 is TGTGCCATCAGTGAGTCGGTGACTAGCGGGATTCGGAGGTATTTT.

This sequence joins TRBV5-1 and TRBJ2-7; TRBD2 matches 8 bases. CDR3 length: 13 amino acids. Per germline, CDR1 SGHRS and CDR2 YFSETQ. V shed 6 bases, J shed 7 bases, and the junction held 9 bases outside the gene matches. CDR3 loop: CASKAGGLREQYF. In DNA, the CDR3 is TGCGCCAGCAAGGCGGGGGGTCTTAGAGAGCAGTACTTC.

V is TRBV10-2 and J is TRBJ2-1, with D perhaps TRBD2 (6 bases). The CDR3 runs 15 residues. Germline V lookup: CDR1 WSHSY, CDR2 SAAADI. With 8 bases removed from V and 0 bases from J, the gap between germline ends came to 14 bases. DNA of the CDR3: TGCGCCAGCCGTCAGGCGGGACCCTCCTACAATGAGCAGTTCTTC. Its protein product is CASRQAGPSYNEQFF.

The chain uses TRBV29-1 and TRBJ2-6; D uncertain. Trimming shortened V by 3 bases and J by 0 bases, and 3 bases separated the two germline ends. CDR1 is SQVTM and CDR2 is ANQGSEA in the germline V gene. The CDR3 has 13 amino acids. Written as DNA, the CDR3 is TGCAGCGTTGAGGGCTCTGGGGCCAACGTCCTGACTTTC. Protein: CSVEGSGANVLTF.

This clone was counted a few times. The chain links TRBV7-2 to TRBJ2-3, with D unclear. Trimming took 5 bases from V and 2 from J, leaving 11 bases between them. The CDR3 has 14 residues. CDR1 is SGHTA, CDR2 FQGNSA, per germline. The CDR3 is CASSGRLNTDTQYF. In nucleotides, the CDR3 is TGTGCCAGCAGCGGGCGACTGAACACAGATACGCAGTATTTT.

The chain joins TRBV30 to TRBJ2-7, with 11 nucleotides matching TRBD1. This CDR3 contains 14 residues. Germline V gene data show CDR1 as GTSNPN and CDR2 as SVGIG (reference sequence). V was clipped by 0 bases and J by 7 bases; unmatched bases: 5. The CDR3 DNA reads as TGTGCCTGGAGTGTACGATGGGACAGGGGGGAGCAGTACTTC. Amino acids: CAWSVRWDRGEQYF.

The rearrangement uses TRBV11-2 and TRBJ2-5, with TRBD1 matching over 9 bases. Germline V gene data show CDR1 as SGHAT and CDR2 as FQNNGV. The CDR3 is 15 residues long. The junction had 9 bases not matched to a gene; V was cut back by 5 bases and J by 5 bases. In DNA, the CDR3 is TGTGCCAGCAGCCAAACAGGGGGCGTGGGGGAGACCCAGTACTTC. Protein sequence: CASSQTGGVGETQYF.

The table lists this clone with a few counts. The chain carries TRBV5-1 and TRBJ1-1; TRBD1 agrees at 7 bases. Germline V gives CDR1 SGHRS, CDR2 YFSETQ. CDR3 length: 13 amino acids. Trimming cost V 4 bases and J 4 bases; bases outside gene matches: 4. The DNA for the CDR3 is TGCGCCAGCAGCGTGACAGGGCCCACTGAAGCTTTCTTT. Translating gives CASSVTGPTEAFF.

The CDR3 coding sequence is TGTGCCAGCAGCTTGGGCCGTCCGGGGGAGCTGTTTTTT. Its translation is CASSLGRPGELFF. The gene calls are TRBV7-2 and TRBJ2-2; D gene unclear. The ends were cut back, 3 bases at V and 8 bases at J, with 10 bases in the middle. CDR3 length: 13 amino acids. Germline V gene data show CDR1 as SGHTA and CDR2 as FQGNSA.

J is TRBJ2-7 and V is TRBV5-1; D is unclear. The CDR3 is 12 amino acids. Germline V lookup: CDR1 SGHRS, CDR2 YFSETQ. Trimming shortened V by 6 bases and J by 2 bases, and 9 bases separated the two germline ends. The CDR3 region is CASKDGPYEQYF. The CDR3, as DNA: TGCGCCAGCAAGGACGGCCCCTACGAGCAGTACTTC.

The rearrangement joins TRBV9 to TRBJ2-1; 11 bases line up with TRBD2. CDR1 and CDR2 from the germline V gene are SGDLS and YYNGEE. The length of the CDR3 is 15 residues. Trimming at V came to 0 bases and at J to 9 bases, leaving 5 bases not matched to a gene. The CDR3 sequence is CASSVELAGDIEQFF. The CDR3 DNA is TGTGCCAGCAGCGTAGAACTAGCGGGAGACATTGAGCAGTTCTTC.

V is TRBV6-4 and J is TRBJ2-3, with D perhaps matching TRBD2 (6 bases). Trimming stripped 6 bases from V and 4 bases from J, with 20 bases between. Germline CDR1 is MRHNA and CDR2 is SNTAGT. The CDR3 loop spans 16 amino acids. The CDR3 coding sequence is TGTGCCAGCAGGCTTCGGGGGTTGGACAATGCAGATACGCAGTATTTT. Amino acids: CASRLRGLDNADTQYF.

The V gene is TRBV29-1, the J gene TRBJ2-1, with TRBD2 identical over 10 bases. Trimming removed 7 bases from V and 0 bases from J; junction bases left unmatched: 12. CDR1 and CDR2 (germline): SQVTM, ANQGSEA. The CDR3 length is 17 residues. The CDR3 DNA reads as TGCAGCGCATCCGGGACTAGCGCCTTTAGCTCCTACAATGAGCAGTTCTTC. This sequence encodes CSASGTSAFSSYNEQFF.

CDR3 in amino acids: CASSLQGRGQPQHF. The CDR3 region has the DNA TGTGCCAGCAGCTTACAGGGTCGGGGCCAGCCCCAGCATTTT. J is TRBJ1-5 and V is TRBV5-4; a weak D match, TRBD1 (6 bases). The CDR3 loop spans 14 amino acids. The ends were cut back, 2 bases at V and 7 bases at J, with 13 bases in the middle. The V gene's germline CDR1 is SGHNT and CDR2 YYREEE (reference sequence).

The chain joins TRBV2 to TRBJ2-2; the match to TRBD1 covers 9 bases. CDR3 length: 15 residues. Germline V gives CDR1 SNHLY, CDR2 FYNNEI. The V segment lost 6 bases and the J segment 5 bases; nucleotides outside the gene matches: 7. The CDR3 region has the DNA TGTGCCAGCAGACGAACAGGGGGCGATACCGGGGAGCTGTTTTTT. This sequence encodes CASRRTGGDTGELFF.

Of note for this clone: This sample includes further DNA sequences coding for the same CDR3. This rearrangement joins TRBV6-1 to TRBJ1-1, with no clear D. The V gene lost 7 bases and the J gene lost 5 bases, with 14 bases spanning the gap. Germline CDR1 reads MNHNS; CDR2 reads SASEGT. This CDR3 contains 13 residues. Here the CDR3 reads CASTKDGNTEAFF. The DNA for the CDR3 is TGTGCCAGCACCAAGGACGGAAATACTGAAGCTTTCTTT.

In this sample, this clone turned up a few times. The chain carries TRBV7-2 and TRBJ2-5; 9 positions agree with TRBD2. Looked up from germline, CDR1 is SGHTA and CDR2 is FQGNSA. V trimming: 5 bases; J trimming: 5 bases; junction bases outside the gene matches: 12. The CDR3 is 16 residues long. This CDR3 reads CASSQAGLASMETQYF. In DNA form, the CDR3 reads TGTGCCAGCAGCCAGGCGGGACTAGCATCGATGGAGACCCAGTACTTC.

This clone has only a few counts. The V and J genes are TRBV4-2 and TRBJ2-2, with TRBD2 matching 8 bases. The germline V gene encodes CDR1 LGHNA and CDR2 YNFKEQ. V was clipped by 0 bases and J by 1 base; unmatched bases: 10. The CDR3 sequence is 19 residues long. The CDR3 reads CASSQENMASGLNTGELFF. As DNA, the CDR3 is TGTGCCAGCAGCCAAGAGAATATGGCTAGCGGGCTGAACACCGGGGAGCTGTTTTTT.

The V and J genes are TRBV7-9 and TRBJ1-1; D ambiguous. There are 13 residues in the CDR3. Germline V lookup: CDR1 SEHNR, CDR2 FQNEAQ (reference sequence). V lost 1 base and J 8 bases, leaving 11 bases between the germline ends. The CDR3 region has the DNA TGTGCCAGCAGCTTAGGGCAGGTGACGGAAGCTTTCTTT. As protein: CASSLGQVTEAFF. Filled out from reference TRBV7-9 and TRBJ1-1, the complete variable domain reads DTGVSQNPRHKITKRGQNVTFRCDPISEHNRLYWYRQTLGQGPEFLTYFQNEAQLEKSRLLSDRFSAERPKGSFSTLEIQRTEQGDSAMYLCASSLGQVTEAFFGQGTRLTVV.

V is TRBV14 and J is TRBJ2-5; weak D call: TRBD2 (6 bases). The assigned J gene may be wrong: the sequence end matches TRBJ2-7 better. The CDR3 runs 13 residues. Germline lookup yields CDR1 SGHDN and CDR2 FVKESK. This CDR3 is CASSPGGIYEQYF. In DNA, the CDR3 is TGTGCCAGCAGCCCTGGGGGGATCTACGAGCAGTACTTC.

The chain combines TRBV7-9 with TRBJ1-4, with 8 bases aligning to TRBD1. The germline V gene has CDR1 SEHNR and CDR2 FQNEAQ (reference sequence). Trimming took 6 bases from V and 4 from J; bases not matched to a gene: 7. The length of the CDR3 is 15 residues. CDR3 in amino acids: CASSSTGGFNEKLFF. The CDR3 region has the DNA TGTGCCAGCAGTTCTACAGGGGGATTTAATGAAAAACTGTTTTTT. Full variable domain (missing parts from reference TRBV7-9 and TRBJ1-4): DTGVSQNPRHKITKRGQNVTFRCDPISEHNRLYWYRQTLGQGPEFLTYFQNEAQLEKSRLLSDRFSAERPKGSFSTLEIQRTEQGDSAMYLCASSSTGGFNEKLFFGSGTQLSVL.

This chain uses TRBV5-1 with TRBJ1-1, with D tentatively TRBD1 (5 bases). This CDR3 spans 14 amino acids. Germline V CDR1 and CDR2: SGHRS, YFSETQ. V shed 6 bases and J shed 4 bases, with 16 bases lying between them. This chain's CDR3 is CASNNPPGTTEAFF. The CDR3 nucleotides are TGCGCCAGCAACAACCCCCCGGGGACCACTGAAGCTTTCTTT.

The rearrangement links TRBV5-4 to TRBJ2-5, with D maybe TRBD1 (6 bases). The CDR3 has 15 amino acids. Trimming left V 5 bases short and J 1 base short, with 15 bases between. In germline, CDR1 is SGHNT, CDR2 YYREEE (reference sequence). CDR3 sequence: CASRDSRGSQETQYF. The CDR3 DNA is TGTGCCAGCAGGGACAGTCGGGGATCCCAAGAGACCCAGTACTTC.

This clone appeared a few times. The chain joins TRBV4-2 to TRBJ2-3; the D gene could be TRBD1 or TRBD2 (5 bases each). This CDR3 contains 17 residues. Between the trimmed V and J ends, which lost 3 bases and 2 bases, there was a span of 18 bases. The V gene's germline CDR1 is LGHNA and CDR2 YNFKEQ. The CDR3 loop reads CASSQGSQGPSTDTQYF. The CDR3 DNA is TGTGCCAGCAGCCAGGGCTCGCAGGGACCATCCACAGATACGCAGTATTTT.